These 25 T cell receptor beta chains share one sample of origin, sequenced in a study of blood T cell repertoires in COVID-19. Assay used: immunoSEQ multiplex PCR; TCRdb lists only in-frame clones, some missing. This table holds approximately 100,000 clones, more than 80% found once. Sequences were obtained from peripheral blood. The receptors stem from a human donor in a cohort sampled during active COVID-19.

A few counts support this clone. The chain uses TRBV11-2 and TRBJ2-5; D ambiguous. The CDR3 contains 13 residues. Trimming shortened V by 6 bases and J by 4 bases, and 12 bases separated the two germline ends. Germline V gene lookup returns CDR1 SGHAT and CDR2 FQNNGV. The CDR3 spells CASSPGALETQYF. The CDR3 coding sequence is TGTGCCAGCAGTCCTGGAGCATTAGAGACCCAGTACTTC.

The DNA for the CDR3 is TGTGCCAGCAGCTTAATGTCTGGGACAGGTCGTAGCTACACCTTC. This codes for CASSLMSGTGRSYTF. The rearrangement joins TRBV7-6 to TRBJ1-2; TRBD1 agrees at 8 bases. Trimming removed 2 bases from V and 9 bases from J; junction bases left unmatched: 11. The length of the CDR3 is 15 residues. The V gene's germline CDR1 is SGHVS and CDR2 FNYEAQ.

The rearrangement uses TRBV19 and TRBJ2-7, with TRBD2 as a possible D gene (6 bases). Trimming removed 6 bases at V and 0 bases at J, with 15 bases between. The CDR3 spans 15 residues. Germline V gene lookup returns CDR1 LNHDA and CDR2 SQIVND (reference sequence). CDR3 sequence reads: CASSLGFGSSYEQYF. For the CDR3, the DNA is TGTGCCAGTAGCCTTGGCTTCGGGAGCTCCTACGAGCAGTACTTC.

Remarks on this clone: Other DNA sequences of this sample code for an identical CDR3. The rearrangement links TRBV30 to TRBJ1-5; D is unclear. CDR1 GTSNPN and CDR2 SVGIG come from the germline V gene (reference sequence). The CDR3 consists of 13 residues. V shed 2 bases and J shed 0 bases, with 5 bases lying between them. The CDR3 loop reads CAWSSGSNQPQHF. The CDR3 DNA reads as TGTGCCTGGAGTTCGGGTAGCAATCAGCCCCAGCATTTT.

V and J are TRBV30 and TRBJ2-5, with 7 positions matching TRBD1. Germline CDR1 is GTSNPN and CDR2 is SVGIG (reference sequence). CDR3 size: 15 residues. J lost 2 bases, V lost 4 bases, and 10 bases had no gene match. The DNA for the CDR3 is TGTGCCTGGACCCCCGGACAGGCAGGGCAAGAGACCCAGTACTTC. Encoded protein: CAWTPGQAGQETQYF.

This chain connects TRBV10-3 to TRBJ1-1, with D maybe TRBD1 (5 bases). V lost 4 bases and J lost 0, with 30 bases in between. CDR1 is ENHRY, CDR2 SYGVKD, per germline. The CDR3 is 21 residues long. The CDR3 DNA is TGTGCCATCAGTGGTCAGGGCAATTTCAGGAGACCCGCTAGAATGAACACTGAAGCTTTCTTT. Amino acids: CAISGQGNFRRPARMNTEAFF.

The J gene is TRBJ1-1, the V gene TRBV24-1; tentatively, D is TRBD1 (6 bases). This CDR3 has 13 amino acids. CDR1 and CDR2 from the germline V gene are KGHDR and SFDVKD. Trimming pared 7 bases from V and 8 bases from J, leaving 16 bases between. The CDR3 coding sequence is TGTGCCACCAGGGGGACGACAGGCCAAGAAGCTTTCTTT. This codes for CATRGTTGQEAFF.

This sequence joins TRBV9 and TRBJ1-2, with 7 bases lining up with TRBD1. The CDR3 sequence is 13 residues long. Germline loops: CDR1 SGDLS, CDR2 YYNGEE. V shed 4 bases, J shed 4 bases, and the junction held 4 bases outside the gene matches. The CDR3 is CASSPGDSYGYTF. CDR3 in DNA: TGTGCCAGCAGCCCAGGGGACAGCTATGGCTACACCTTC.

This clone was picked up a small number of times. J is TRBJ1-1 and V is TRBV6-5, with D possibly being TRBD1 (6 bases). Trimming took 6 bases from V and 6 from J, leaving 17 bases between them. The CDR3 loop spans 14 amino acids. The V gene's germline CDR1 is MNHEY and CDR2 SVGAGI. CDR3 nucleotide sequence: TGTGCCAGCAGCCTTTTAGAGGGGGGGCCTGAAGCTTTCTTT. Translation: CASSLLEGGPEAFF.

This clone showed up just once. The chain couples TRBV30 to TRBJ1-3; the D is unclear. Germline-derived CDR1 and CDR2 are GTSNPN and SVGIG (reference sequence). The length of the CDR3 is 12 residues. The V end lost 1 base, the J end lost 5 bases, and 6 bases lay between the germline ends. DNA for the CDR3: TGTGCCTGGAGTGATAATCGAAACACCATATATTTT. This gives the protein CAWSDNRNTIYF.

The chain has TRBV6-6 and TRBJ1-2; D is possibly TRBD1 (6 bases). This CDR3 has 11 residues. The V gene's germline CDR1 is MNHNY and CDR2 SVGAGI (reference sequence). The germline V and J ends were trimmed by 5 bases and 8 bases, with 9 bases remaining between them. CDR3 protein: CASSPQGGYTF. CDR3 DNA: TGTGCCAGCAGTCCCCAGGGGGGCTACACCTTC.

The chain has TRBV29-1 and TRBJ2-1, with D possibly being TRBD2 (9 bases). Germline CDR1 and CDR2: SQVTM and ANQGSEA. This CDR3 comprises 16 residues. Trimming took off 1 base at V and 8 bases at J, with 21 bases between the two ends. The CDR3 nucleotides are TGCAGCGTTGAAGGACAGGGGACTAGCTTTGTCGATGAGCAGTTCTTC. The encoded protein is CSVEGQGTSFVDEQFF.

This rearrangement joins TRBV5-1 to TRBJ2-7, with TRBD2 matching over 12 bases. The length of the CDR3 is 15 residues. Trimming at V came to 0 bases and at J to 3 bases, leaving 1 base not matched to a gene. The germline V gene has CDR1 SGHRS and CDR2 YFSETQ. The CDR3: CASSLGLAGVYEQYF. The CDR3 DNA sequence: TGCGCCAGCAGCTTGGGACTAGCGGGAGTCTACGAGCAGTACTTC. The whole variable domain, remainder taken from reference TRBV5-1 and TRBJ2-7, is KAGVTQTPRYLIKTRGQQVTLSCSPISGHRSVSWYQQTPGQGLQFLFEYFSETQRNKGNFPGRFSGRQFSNSRSEMNVSTLELGDSALYLCASSLGLAGVYEQYFGPGTRLTVT.

This chain links TRBV7-3 with TRBJ2-3; 8 bases line up with TRBD2. The length of the CDR3 is 18 residues. Per the germline V gene, CDR1 is SGHTA and CDR2 is FQGTGA. J was trimmed by 2 bases and V by 1 base; bases with no gene match: 11. In DNA form, the CDR3 reads TGTGCCAGCAGCTTAATAGGCAGCGGGGGTAGAACCACAGATACGCAGTATTTT. It translates to CASSLIGSGGRTTDTQYF. Full variable domain (missing parts from reference TRBV7-3 and TRBJ2-3): GAGVSQTPSNKVTEKGKYVELRCDPISGHTALYWYRQSLGQGPEFLIYFQGTGAADDSGLPNDRFFAVRPEGSVSTLKIQRTERGDSAVYLCASSLIGSGGRTTDTQYFGPGTRLTVL.

The chain couples TRBV5-1 to TRBJ2-2; 9 positions match TRBD2. V gave up 3 bases and J gave up 1 base; unmatched junction bases: 1. This CDR3 region has 15 residues. Germline values: CDR1 SGHRS, CDR2 YFSETQ. The CDR3 nucleotides read TGCGCCAGCAGCTCGACTAGCGGGAACACCGGGGAGCTGTTTTTT. As protein: CASSSTSGNTGELFF. The whole variable domain, filled in from reference TRBV5-1 and TRBJ2-2, reads KAGVTQTPRYLIKTRGQQVTLSCSPISGHRSVSWYQQTPGQGLQFLFEYFSETQRNKGNFPGRFSGRQFSNSRSEMNVSTLELGDSALYLCASSSTSGNTGELFFGEGSRLTVL.

The DNA for the CDR3 is TGTGCCAGCACCCAAGGGGGGGGTGAGAGTTCACCCCTCCACTTT. This sequence encodes CASTQGGGESSPLHF. This chain joins TRBV6-5 and TRBJ1-6; tentative D call: TRBD1 (6 bases). The V end lost 7 bases, the J end lost 9 bases, and 19 bases lay between the germline ends. In germline, CDR1 is MNHEY, CDR2 SVGAGI. This CDR3 region has 15 residues.

This clone turned up a few times. The V call is TRBV4-1, the J call TRBJ1-3, with 7 bases fitting TRBD1. Germline values: CDR1 MGHRA, CDR2 YSYEKL. The CDR3 runs to 17 residues. V was clipped by 4 bases and J by 0 bases; unmatched bases: 9. The CDR3 coding sequence is TGCGCCAGCAGCCCTGAACCGGGACAGAGCTCTGGAAACACCATATATTTT. As protein: CASSPEPGQSSGNTIYF.

This clone was picked up one time. The V call is TRBV5-4, the J call TRBJ2-5, with 7 positions matching TRBD1. Germline V gene lookup returns CDR1 SGHNT and CDR2 YYREEE (reference sequence). The CDR3 sequence is 15 residues long. J lost 4 bases, V lost 1 base, and 7 bases had no gene match. CDR3 protein: CASSLNTGAGETQYF. The CDR3 nucleotides are TGTGCCAGCAGCTTGAACACAGGGGCGGGAGAGACCCAGTACTTC.

The V and J genes are TRBV3-1 (or the pseudogene TRBV3-2) and TRBJ1-5; 8 positions agree with TRBD1. Germline lookup yields CDR1 LGHDT and CDR2 YNNKEL (reference sequence). Trimming took 5 bases from V and 3 from J; bases not matched to a gene: 15. The CDR3 extends over 18 amino acids. DNA for the CDR3: TGTGCCAGCAGCACGGGGTATGGGGACAGGCAAACCAATCAGCCCCAGCATTTT. Its translation is CASSTGYGDRQTNQPQHF.

The chain links TRBV3-1 (or the pseudogene TRBV3-2) to TRBJ1-1; perhaps TRBD1 as D (5 bases). V lost 1 base and J 0 bases, leaving 12 bases between the germline ends. The CDR3 spans 16 residues. Looked up from germline, CDR1 is LGHDT and CDR2 is YNNKEL (reference sequence). CDR3 region: CASSQAGLGMNTEAFF. CDR3 coding DNA: TGTGCCAGCAGCCAAGCAGGGTTAGGGATGAACACTGAAGCTTTCTTT.

This clone was found a few times. The chain recombines TRBV19 with TRBJ1-3; D is unclear. This CDR3 contains 14 residues. Germline V lookup: CDR1 LNHDA, CDR2 SQIVND (reference sequence). V was pared by 9 bases and J by 0 bases, with 12 bases between. The CDR3 region is CASQTMSSGNTIYF. CDR3 nucleotide sequence: TGTGCCAGCCAGACAATGAGCTCTGGAAACACCATATATTTT.

The rearrangement links TRBV7-8 to TRBJ2-7, with 7 bases matching TRBD2. This CDR3 has 16 residues. Germline V gene lookup returns CDR1 SGHVS and CDR2 FQNEAQ. The V gene end was trimmed by 0 bases and the J gene end by 4 bases; junction bases not matched to a gene: 9. CDR3 amino acids: CASSLAAVAGEYEQYF. Written as DNA, the CDR3 is TGTGCCAGCAGCTTAGCGGCGGTGGCGGGGGAATACGAGCAGTACTTC. The full variable domain, with the rest looked up from reference TRBV7-8 and TRBJ2-7, is GAGVSQSPRYKVAKRGQDVALRCDPISGHVSLFWYQQALGQGPEFLTYFQNEAQLDKSGLPSDRFFAERPEGSVSTLKIQRTQQEDSAVYLCASSLAAVAGEYEQYFGPGTRLTVT.

The chain has TRBV6-2 or TRBV6-3 and TRBJ2-7; possible D gene TRBD1, 6 bases. V was pared by 6 bases and J by 0 bases, with 15 bases between. Per germline, CDR1 MNHEY and CDR2 SVGEGT. The CDR3 totals 15 residues. CDR3: CASSPNRDLSYEQYF. The CDR3 nucleotides read TGTGCCAGCAGCCCTAACAGGGATCTCTCCTACGAGCAGTACTTC.

V is TRBV27 and J is TRBJ2-2; unclear D gene. Germline CDR1 and CDR2: MNHEY and SMNVEV (reference sequence). V lost 4 bases to trimming and J lost 2 bases, with 5 bases between them. CDR3 length: 13 residues. CDR3 protein: CASSSSNTGELFF. CDR3 coding DNA: TGTGCCAGCAGTTCTAGTAACACCGGGGAGCTGTTTTTT.

The chain recombines TRBV3-1 (or the pseudogene TRBV3-2) with TRBJ1-5, with 8 positions matching TRBD1. There are 16 residues in the CDR3. After removal of 1 base from V and 2 bases from J, the junction contained 4 bases not matched to a gene. Germline V lookup: CDR1 LGHDT, CDR2 YNNKEL (reference sequence). CDR3 sequence reads: CASSQAGGHGNQPQHF. DNA for the CDR3: TGTGCCAGCAGCCAAGCAGGGGGCCACGGCAATCAGCCCCAGCATTTT.